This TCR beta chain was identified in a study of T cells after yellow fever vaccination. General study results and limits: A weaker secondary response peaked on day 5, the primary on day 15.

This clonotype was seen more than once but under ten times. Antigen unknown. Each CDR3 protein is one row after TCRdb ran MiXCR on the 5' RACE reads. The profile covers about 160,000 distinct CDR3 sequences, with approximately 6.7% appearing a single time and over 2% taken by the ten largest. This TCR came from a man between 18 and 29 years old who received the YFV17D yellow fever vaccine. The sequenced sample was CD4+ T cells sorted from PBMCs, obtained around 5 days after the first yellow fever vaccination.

In DNA, the CDR3 is TGTGCCAGCTCCCCGCAGGGTCCTTCCTCTGGGGCCAACGTCCTGACTTTC. It is translated as CASSPQGPSSGANVLTF. The chain employs TRBV18 and TRBJ2-6; D perhaps matches TRBD1 (5 bases). Trimming shortened V by 6 bases and J by 0 bases, and 15 bases separated the two germline ends. Germline V gene data show CDR1 as KGHSH and CDR2 as LQKENI. The CDR3 runs 17 residues.